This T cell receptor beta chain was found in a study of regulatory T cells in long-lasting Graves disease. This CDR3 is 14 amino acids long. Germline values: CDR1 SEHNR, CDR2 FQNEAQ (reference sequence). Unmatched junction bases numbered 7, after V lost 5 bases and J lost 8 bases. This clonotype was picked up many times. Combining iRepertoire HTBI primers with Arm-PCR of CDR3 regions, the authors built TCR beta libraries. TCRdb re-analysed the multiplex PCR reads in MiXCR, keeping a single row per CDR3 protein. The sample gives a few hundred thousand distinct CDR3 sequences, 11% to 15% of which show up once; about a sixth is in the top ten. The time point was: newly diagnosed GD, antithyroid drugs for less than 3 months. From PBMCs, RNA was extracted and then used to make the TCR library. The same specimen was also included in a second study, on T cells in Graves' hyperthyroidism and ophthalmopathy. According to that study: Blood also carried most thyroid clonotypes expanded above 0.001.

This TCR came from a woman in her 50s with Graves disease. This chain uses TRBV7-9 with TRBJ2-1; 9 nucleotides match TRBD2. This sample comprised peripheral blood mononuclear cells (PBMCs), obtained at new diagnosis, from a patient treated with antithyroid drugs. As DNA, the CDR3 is TGTGCCAGCAGCCCATGGACTAGCGACCATGAGCAGTTCTTC. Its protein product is CASSPWTSDHEQFF.